In this sample, the clone carrying this TCR beta chain turned up many times. Its target is not known. The sample belongs to a study of regulatory T cells in long-lasting Graves disease. Study results and limitations: Having few samples may have compromised the accuracy. It was peripheral blood alone, not thyroid tissue, that was studied.

The CDR3 extends over 14 amino acids. Germline CDR1 and CDR2: LGHDT and YNNKEL (reference sequence). The ends were cut back, 2 bases at V and 8 bases at J, with 10 bases in the middle. Sample time point: newly diagnosed GD, antithyroid drugs for less than 3 months. The authors made the TCR library using RNA they extracted from PBMCs. Investigators report Graves' disease was diagnosed under American Thyroid Association guidelines. CDR3 regions were amplified by Arm-PCR using iRepertoire HTBI primers to build TCR beta libraries. MiXCR, run by TCRdb on the multiplex PCR reads, gives a single entry per CDR3 protein. The table records about 530,000 distinct CDR3 sequences, 15% to 20% of them present only once. This same sample was also part of a study on T cells in Graves' hyperthyroidism and ophthalmopathy. As that report states: Most thyroid clonotypes that were expanded above 0.001 also turned up in blood.

The chain employs TRBV3-1 and TRBJ1-6; D possibly corresponds to TRBD1 (5 bases). The source is a woman aged 35-60 years with Graves disease. The specimen was peripheral blood mononuclear cells (PBMCs), collected at new diagnosis, from a patient treated with antithyroid drugs. CDR3 bases: TGTGCCAGCAGCCAATTTCAGGGAGATTCACCCCTCCACTTT. Its protein is CASSQFQGDSPLHF.